This note documents a single T cell receptor beta chain sequence. This record comes from a study of technical replicates of blood from a handful of donors. The method was immunoSEQ multiplex PCR; TCRdb's version includes in-frame clones alone and lacks a portion of them. The sample shows approximately 95,000 clones, about 95% of them seen only once. CDR1 is LGHNA, CDR2 YSLEER, per germline. The CDR3 spans 12 residues. V dropped 1 base and J dropped 5 bases, with 5 bases sitting between them. The chain joins TRBV4-3 to TRBJ2-5; the D gene is possibly TRBD2 (5 bases). The origin of this receptor is a human donor in good health. The specimen sequenced was T cells isolated from PBMCs. CDR3 nucleotides: TGCGCCAGCAGCCAAGGAGGGGAGACCCAGTACTTC. Protein: CASSQGGETQYF.